Detailed here is one TCR beta chain. Its cognate antigen is unknown. These data originate in a study of vaccination and CD4 T cells after COVID-19. Study background: No peptide, an HIV-1 Nef pool, or a CEFX pool was what each control culture received.

Sequence data for DNA of cultured CD4+ T cells were generated by the Oncomine TCR Beta short-read assay. TCRdb redid the calling of the PCR reads with MiXCR, one entry per CDR3 protein. The sample contains about 22,000 distinct CDR3 sequences, 35% to 40% of which appear only once. Treatment noted: approximately nine-day PBMC culture with coronavirus spike peptide pools or control peptides (ViraFEST assay). Per germline, CDR1 SEHNR and CDR2 FQNEAQ (reference sequence). The germline V and J ends were trimmed by 5 bases and 8 bases, with 15 bases remaining between them. The CDR3 covers 13 residues. Study-wide findings and caveats: The analysis of convalescent patients involved relatively few individuals and lacked early post-infection timepoints.

The V call is TRBV7-9, the J call TRBJ1-2, with D tentatively TRBD1 (6 bases). The sample was CD4+ T cells from blood, cultured in vitro, taken before SARS-CoV-2 vaccination. This clonotype was sampled from a human donor who had recovered from COVID-19. The CDR3 reads CASSPIGGSGYTF. CDR3 sequence (DNA): TGTGCCAGCAGCCCTATAGGGGGGTCCGGCTACACCTTC.